This T cell receptor (beta chain) was recovered during a study of cytomegalovirus exposure and HLA in healthy donors (TCRdb year 2017). For the study in its entirety: According to an earlier analysis of a few hundred of the donors, about 179 million T cells yielded 95 million to 140 million unique TCR beta sequences and 276 Gb of sequence data. Typing coverage varied by locus: roughly 629-630 donors for A, B, C, DRB1 and DQB1; roughly 500 for DQA1; about 570 for DPA1; 400 to 480 for DPB1. A later genetic analysis took genome-wide SNP genotypes for about three fifths of the 666 donors and used that subset as a discovery cohort. All discovery cohort repertoires had been generated on a single sequencing platform. HLA typing included class I and class II loci at four-digit resolution. An earlier analysis of several hundred of the donors used high-throughput TCR beta sequencing to judge whether each TCR beta V gene segment behaved as functional or pseudogenic. Alongside the repertoire data, information on donor age, sex, ethnicity and CMV serostatus was compiled. The study used immunosequencing to profile the T cell repertoires of 666 subjects and linked those repertoires to cytomegalovirus serostatus. A later analysis re-examined previously published TCR beta repertoires from 500 to 700 donors and added high-resolution HLA genotyping to investigate patterns of TCR occurrence. An early release covering roughly 580 HLA-typed donors comprised around 300 gigabases of sequencing data and 85 million to 100 million unique TCR sequences. Of the 300 to 450 genotyped donors, over 70% fell in the genetic ancestry cluster associated with self-reported Caucasian donors. Among about 400 genotyped donors of the cohort, an average of about 240,000 unique TCR beta nucleotide sequences was sequenced per donor, of which about 19% were non-productive. In addition to the first cohort of roughly 700 subjects, a separate validation cohort of around 110 different subjects was used. Four to six DR-DQ haplotypes were handled as single units for association and clustering, since linkage in the cohort was strong. The study aimed to test whether cataloging public T cell receptors could reveal signatures of past pathogen exposure. High-throughput TCR immunosequencing, statistical association of individual TCRs with disease status, and machine learning were combined to predict cytomegalovirus infection status. Rather than using new phenotypic data, the later analysis identified candidate immune exposures from TCR beta sequences and from how often those sequences occurred across donors. The full study reports these points: A total of roughly 160 TCR beta chains were listed by the study as associated with cytomegalovirus. Only TCR beta chains were sequenced in this cohort, and the absence of alpha or paired-chain data limited detectable features. Correlated functional status among segregating V segments might be attributable to linkage disequilibrium, but an unknown experimental factor could not be ruled out. A cluster of highly shared sequence variants was judged likely to be a technical artifact of the sequencing pipeline. Across donors, most TCR sequences were observed very rarely, whereas some public TCRs were present in many individuals. HLA typing was unavailable for some donors at each locus, so association tests used only the typed subset. When HLA alleles, especially DR and DQ, strongly co-occurred, attributing TCR associations to individual alleles was difficult. For the cohort, immune exposure information was limited to CMV serostatus. A few of the identified cytomegalovirus-associated TCR beta chains were confirmed in vitro to be specific for cytomegalovirus antigens. An earlier analysis of around 600 of the donors showed that most TCR beta V segments appeared in productive rearrangements either about 87% or about 30% of the time, which broadly matched IMGT annotations. A later analysis reported that several top co-occurrence clusters appeared linked to parvovirus B19, influenza, CMV and Epstein-Barr virus. According to the authors, the approach could potentially be generalized to other disease states and immunological phenotypes. A later genetic analysis reported fewer N-insertions in productive TCRs among donors in an Asian-associated ancestry cluster than the roughly 690-donor mean. Cytomegalovirus status was reported to be diagnosed by the classifier with high specificity and sensitivity in both the original and validation cohorts. A later analysis found that HLA-associated TCR beta chains were more clonally expanded and had lower generation probabilities than equally common non-associated chains. In a later analysis, the rate of TCR association differed among HLA loci, with DRB1 alleles having the most associated TCRs and HLA-C alleles having the fewest. An association between a missense DCLRE1C variant and V-gene and J-gene trimming of TCR beta chains was found in a later genetic analysis and replicated in an independent cohort. In a later analysis, most CMV-associated TCR beta chains were found to appear HLA-restricted, with HLA associations seemingly driven largely by CMV exposure. The 87-base-pair reads could not distinguish some IMGT-functional V segments, including TRBV6-2 and TRBV6-3, so those segments were excluded. Because counts were too low, seventeen rarely observed V segments, including chromosome 9 orphons, were left out of the earlier analysis of 587 of the donors. Roughly uniform sequencing depth across donors was assumed in presence/absence analyses, although this assumption may not hold. A further reported finding was that TCR beta sequences accurately predicted the HLA-A and HLA-B alleles for most subjects in the first cohort. At a false discovery rate of 0.05, a later analysis linked fewer than 20,000 TCR beta sequences to specific HLA alleles.

The library relied on the immunoSEQ multiplex PCR assay. For the multiplex PCR, a mixture combining 60 forward primers for TCR Vbeta segments and 13 reverse primers for TCR Jbeta segments was used. Amplification of the CDR3 region of rearranged TCR beta genes was performed with a multiplex PCR assay on genomic DNA. The amplified TCR beta libraries were sequenced on the Illumina HiSeq System as 87-base-pair reads. On the study's bioinformatics: In a later analysis, tens of millions of unique TCR beta chains were counted across the 666 repertoires, and around 11 million of these chains were shared by at least two donors. Raw reads were error-corrected and collapsed into unique sequences with a nearest-neighbor algorithm that merged closely related sequences to remove PCR and sequencing errors. V, D and J gene segments were assigned by aligning CDR3 sequences to IMGT reference sequences. For a sequence to be retained, at least a six-nucleotide match to both a V gene segment and a J gene segment was required. A rearrangement was called productive if the CDR3 had no stop codons and remained in frame with V and J, and every other rearrangement was called non-productive. Following IMGT convention, CDR3 was defined as the stretch from the second conserved V-encoded cysteine up to the conserved J-encoded phenylalanine. The earlier analysis of some 580 of the donors excluded any sequence lacking an unambiguous match to a single V gene segment. In an earlier analysis of around 600 of the donors, V segments were called functional above 56.7% productive rearrangements and were called segregating when the between-donor standard deviation exceeded 5%. A statistical classification framework was developed to diagnose cytomegalovirus status using the catalog of TCR beta chain sequences. In a later analysis, V and J genes were assigned by comparing TCR nucleotide sequences against IMGT/GENE-DB human TR gene sequences. The TCRdist pipeline was used in a later analysis to assign CDR3 sequences and most-parsimonious VDJ recombination scenarios. In a later analysis, each TCR beta chain was defined by its CDR3 amino acid sequence together with its V-gene family, and reads without a unique V-gene family were excluded. To address suspected cross-contamination and a sequencing artifact, a later analysis removed roughly 580 highly shared, low-generation-probability nucleotide sequences. For each public chain, a later analysis derived a clonal expansion index from normalized ranks of inferred template counts within each repertoire. In a later analysis, generation probabilities were computed using a VDJ recombination model fitted to out-of-frame rearrangements, and the results were checked against IGoR. Hypergeometric tests were used in a later analysis to score TCR-TCR, TCR-HLA and TCR-CMV co-occurrence, with a repertoire-size bias correction applied to the TCR pairs. False discovery rates were estimated in a later analysis by permuting HLA or CMV assignments 20 times. A later analysis grouped co-occurring TCRs with DBSCAN, adding TCRdist sequence similarity when clustering within HLA-allele-positive subsets. Repertoires with fewer than 30,000 or more than 120,000 public chains were left out of co-occurrence clustering, as were five repertoires with anomalous nucleotide sharing. Not all clones reach the TCRdb copy of this immuneACCESS table, which keeps in-frame sequences only. Checked studies attribute under half of the gap to unresolved V genes and leave the rest unexplained. The V and J calls and clone size are taken from that table; D and trimming were inferred from the DNA. The sample profile shows fewer than 150,000 clones; 76% of them were found once. Together, the top ten hold about 16% of the sample.

The cohort comprised approximately 700 healthy bone marrow donors. All cohort members were sampled while nominally healthy, although unrecorded immune exposures were likely present. The donor tested CMV seropositive, placing the donor among the 289 seropositive members of the cohort. Every donor gave a peripheral blood sample, and the peripheral blood mononuclear cells from that sample were used for TCR beta sequencing. Genomic DNA was extracted from the blood cell samples with the Qiagen DNeasy Blood Extraction Kit. As encoded in the germline V gene, CDR1 is SGHRS while CDR2 is YFSETQ. The CDR3 holds 15 amino acids from the cysteine to the phenylalanine. Of all the DNA, just the CDR3 is kept, 45 bases in frame from base 1. The trim is 6 bases for V and 8 bases for J, with a gap of 21 bases between the germline ends. On this clone itself: Its antigen is still unknown. Nothing much larger sits one base from this clone, and base qualities are not available.

Here the chain combines TRBV5-1 and TRBJ2-1, with a weak D call of TRBD1 (7 bases match). This TCR came from a man in his fifties or sixties in good health and CMV-seropositive. Source material: PBMCs. The DNA sequence is TGCGCCAGCACCTCCCAGGGGGGCGGGTTCGATGAGCAGTTCTTC. Translated, this is CASTSQGGGFDEQFF. With the portions outside the CDR3 filled from the reference TRBV5-1 and TRBJ2-1 genes, the complete variable region becomes KAGVTQTPRYLIKTRGQQVTLSCSPISGHRSVSWYQQTPGQGLQFLFEYFSETQRNKGNFPGRFSGRQFSNSRSEMNVSTLELGDSALYLCASTSQGGGFDEQFFGPGTRLTVL.